This T cell receptor beta chain was captured by sequencing in a study of T cells in Graves' hyperthyroidism and ophthalmopathy. Study-wide background: Sampling of peripheral blood happened at initial diagnosis, prior to any treatment. Overall study results and limits: Model-based prediction identified ophthalmopathy a median approximately 6 months prior to its onset.

Germline values: CDR1 SNHLY, CDR2 FYNNEI. Trimming shortened V by 0 bases and J by 14 bases, and 14 bases separated the two germline ends. The CDR3 has 14 residues. On this clonotype: Antigen specificity is unknown.

Authors of the study amplified TCR beta CDR3 regions from RNA transcripts. The HTBI primer set was used in a first-round RT-PCR of the TCR CDR3. One entry per CDR3 protein, called by TCRdb with MiXCR from the multiplex PCR reads. The sample has about 300,000 distinct CDR3 sequences; approximately 18% are singletons. Sample: blood. This clonotype originated in a man aged 50 to 60 with Graves' ophthalmopathy. This chain uses TRBV2 with TRBJ1-6, with a tentative D call TRBD1 (6 bases). The CDR3 reads CASSEALVRGSLHF. CDR3 nucleotide sequence: TGTGCCAGCAGTGAAGCGCTTGTCAGGGGCTCCCTCCACTTT.